What follows are 25 T cell receptor beta chains derived from one specimen sequenced in a study of Ad26.COV2.S vaccination and SARS-CoV-2 variants. Assay: immunoSEQ multiplex PCR; the TCRdb copy retains only in-frame clones and omits some. The sample consists of 400,000 to 500,000 clones, 89% of them appearing once. Treatment specified: 19 received Ad26.COV2.S at low or high dose, single or two shots; 5 received placebo; per-sample allocation not given. It was on day 63 after the first vaccine or placebo injection that samples were taken. The source material was peripheral blood, sampled in a trial of Ad26.COV2.S vaccine versus placebo. The receptors derive from a person aged 18 to 59 who received the Ad26.COV2.S COVID-19 vaccine or a placebo.

This chain uses TRBV9 with TRBJ1-2; 12 nucleotides line up with TRBD1. The CDR3 has 18 amino acids. In germline, CDR1 is SGDLS, CDR2 YYNGEE. V lost 2 bases, J lost 3 bases, and 11 bases stayed unmatched. Here the CDR3 DNA reads TGTGCCAGCAGCGTTTCCGGGACAGGGGGCATATGGGACTATGGCTACACCTTC. It translates to CASSVSGTGGIWDYGYTF. Complete variable domain (other parts from reference TRBV9 and TRBJ1-2): DSGVTQTPKHLITATGQRVTLRCSPRSGDLSVYWYQQSLDQGLQFLIQYYNGEERAKGNILERFSAQQFPDLHSELNLSSLELGDSALYFCASSVSGTGGIWDYGYTFGSGTRLTVV.

Here the CDR3 DNA reads TGTGCCAGCAGTCCCTCGGACAGGGACGGGAACGAGCAGTACTTC. This gives the protein CASSPSDRDGNEQYF. This sequence joins TRBV28 and TRBJ2-7, with 8 bases that match TRBD1. The CDR3 runs 15 residues. The V segment lost 5 bases and the J segment 5 bases; nucleotides outside the gene matches: 11. Germline V gene data show CDR1 as MDHEN and CDR2 as SYDVKM.

This clone is termed medium-sized. The chain links TRBV9 to TRBJ2-5, with 11 bases fitting TRBD1. V lost 0 bases and J lost 5; bases outside the gene matches: 6. The CDR3 spans 16 residues. Germline CDR1 SGDLS, CDR2 YYNGEE. The CDR3 bases are TGTGCCAGCAGCGTAGTAGGACAGGGGGCCGGGGAGACCCAGTACTTC. Translation: CASSVVGQGAGETQYF.

The chain is built from TRBV13 and TRBJ1-1, with 8 bases matching TRBD1. The CDR3 sequence is 17 residues long. The V gene's germline CDR1 is PRHDT and CDR2 FYEKMQ (reference sequence). The V segment lost 2 bases and the J segment 5 bases; nucleotides outside the gene matches: 13. DNA for the CDR3: TGTGCCAGCAGCTTATTGCGGAACAGGGGGGCGAGAACTGAAGCTTTCTTT. It encodes CASSLLRNRGARTEAFF.

This chain links TRBV30 with TRBJ2-2; D unresolved. Trimming cost V 0 bases and J 4 bases, with 9 bases left between them. The CDR3 is 14 residues long. The germline gives CDR1 GTSNPN, CDR2 SVGIG (reference sequence). The CDR3 loop reads CAWSVGPGTGELFF. In DNA, the CDR3 is TGTGCCTGGAGTGTAGGCCCCGGCACCGGGGAGCTGTTTTTT.

This chain joins TRBV12-3 or TRBV12-4 and TRBJ2-3; D uncertain. Deletions cut 0 bases from V and 6 bases from J, with 4 bases between. CDR3 size: 12 residues. The CDR3 nucleotides are TGTGCCAGCAGTTTAGCGGCGGATACGCAGTATTTT. Its translation: CASSLAADTQYF.

This clone was seen once. The chain combines TRBV6-5 with TRBJ2-4, with 7 positions matching TRBD2. Germline CDR1 is MNHEY and CDR2 is SVGAGI. This CDR3 is 12 amino acids long. With 10 bases clipped from V and 7 bases from J, the junction kept 7 bases outside the gene matches. The CDR3 here is CATQTSNNIQYF. As DNA, the CDR3 is TGTGCCACTCAGACTAGCAACAACATTCAGTACTTC.

This clone was counted a single time. This chain connects TRBV4-3 to TRBJ1-3; perhaps TRBD1 as D (5 bases). Germline V gene data show CDR1 as LGHNA and CDR2 as YSLEER. The CDR3 has 16 amino acids. V lost 1 base, J lost 1 base, and 11 bases lay in between. CDR3 in DNA: TGCGCCAGCAGCCAAGCTGGGACCTCTTCTGGAAACACCATATATTTT. As protein: CASSQAGTSSGNTIYF.

The chain links TRBV5-1 to TRBJ1-3; TRBD1 is a possible D gene (5 bases). From germline, CDR1 is SGHRS and CDR2 YFSETQ. The V end lost 0 bases, the J end lost 0 bases, and 13 bases lay between the germline ends. CDR3 size: 17 residues. CDR3 amino acids: CASSLAGPIRSGNTIYF. The DNA for the CDR3 is TGCGCCAGCAGCTTGGCGGGGCCCATCCGCTCTGGAAACACCATATATTTT.

The genes are TRBV28 and TRBJ1-2; possibly TRBD1 for D (5 bases). The CDR3 spans 15 residues. Between the trimmed V and J ends, which lost 6 bases and 6 bases, there was a span of 20 bases. Germline loops: CDR1 MDHEN, CDR2 SYDVKM. Written as DNA, the CDR3 is TGTGCCAGCAGCCGCGCTGGGACGCCCCCGGATGGCTACACCTTC. Its protein product is CASSRAGTPPDGYTF.

CDR3 DNA: TGTGCCAGCAGCCCGCCCGGGGAGACCCAGTACTTC. Its translation: CASSPPGETQYF. The chain is built from TRBV9 and TRBJ2-5; D is undetermined. Between the trimmed V and J ends, which lost 4 bases and 5 bases, there was a span of 9 bases. The CDR3 sequence is 12 residues long. Germline CDR1 SGDLS, CDR2 YYNGEE. The variable domain in full, completed from reference TRBV9 and TRBJ2-5, reads DSGVTQTPKHLITATGQRVTLRCSPRSGDLSVYWYQQSLDQGLQFLIQYYNGEERAKGNILERFSAQQFPDLHSELNLSSLELGDSALYFCASSPPGETQYFGPGTRLLVL.

The rearrangement uses TRBV18 and TRBJ2-7, with 9 bases identical to TRBD1. Germline loops: CDR1 KGHSH, CDR2 LQKENI. CDR3 length: 16 amino acids. Trimming at V came to 6 bases and at J to 5 bases, leaving 14 bases not matched to a gene. The CDR3 spells CASSLMGRGQGNEQYV. The CDR3 DNA follows: TGTGCCAGCTCGCTAATGGGGCGGGGACAGGGAAACGAGCAGTACGTC.

This chain connects TRBV4-1 to TRBJ2-1, with a possible D match to TRBD2 (5 bases). The CDR3 is 16 residues long. The germline gives CDR1 MGHRA, CDR2 YSYEKL. Trimming stripped 1 base from V and 0 bases from J, with 10 bases between. CDR3 nucleotide sequence: TGCGCCAGCAGCCAAGTGCGGGTTATCTCCTACAATGAGCAGTTCTTC. Translating it yields CASSQVRVISYNEQFF.

The chain recombines TRBV7-2 with TRBJ1-1, with D perhaps matching TRBD1 (5 bases). This CDR3 spans 14 amino acids. V was trimmed by 5 bases and J by 9 bases, leaving 19 bases between them. CDR1 is SGHTA and CDR2 is FQGNSA in the germline V gene. In nucleotides, the CDR3 is TGTGCCAGCAGCCCTTCAAGGGGACCCTACCAAGCTTTCTTT. This sequence encodes CASSPSRGPYQAFF.

The sample holds a few counts of this clone. The V call is TRBV5-4, the J call TRBJ1-2; D ambiguous. The CDR3 runs 15 residues. In germline, CDR1 is SGHNT, CDR2 YYREEE (reference sequence). Trimming removed 0 bases from V and 3 bases from J, with 12 bases in between. This CDR3 reads CASSLAQRQDYGYTF. DNA of the CDR3: TGTGCCAGCAGCTTGGCCCAGCGTCAGGACTATGGCTACACCTTC.

The rearrangement links TRBV3-1 (or the pseudogene TRBV3-2) to TRBJ1-5; D gene ambiguous. Trimming left V 0 bases short and J 9 bases short, with 12 bases between. The CDR3 has 14 residues. CDR1 LGHDT and CDR2 YNNKEL come from the germline V gene (reference sequence). CDR3: CASSQEVGVRPQHF. DNA of the CDR3: TGTGCCAGCAGCCAAGAGGTGGGAGTAAGGCCCCAGCATTTT.

The rearrangement uses TRBV6-5 and TRBJ2-5; D may match TRBD1 or TRBD2 (5 bases each). This CDR3 contains 15 residues. V was pared by 7 bases and J by 1 base, with 16 bases between. The germline V gene has CDR1 MNHEY and CDR2 SVGAGI. The CDR3 protein is CASKRRGVGQETQYF. In nucleotides, the CDR3 is TGTGCCAGCAAGAGAAGGGGAGTGGGCCAAGAGACCCAGTACTTC.

The V and J genes are TRBV5-6 and TRBJ1-4, with TRBD1 as a possible D gene (5 bases). The germline CDR1 and CDR2 sequences are SGHDT and YYEEEE. CDR3 length: 15 residues. V was trimmed by 0 bases and J by 4 bases, leaving 10 bases between them. The CDR3 nucleotides read TGTGCCAGCAGCTTGGCGTCAGGGTATAATGAAAAACTGTTTTTT. Its protein is CASSLASGYNEKLFF.

V gene TRBV5-1 combines with J gene TRBJ2-3, with D tentatively TRBD1 (5 bases). This CDR3 has 13 residues. From germline, CDR1 is SGHRS and CDR2 YFSETQ. The germline V and J ends were trimmed by 2 bases and 8 bases, with 12 bases remaining between them. The DNA of the CDR3 is TGCGCCAGCAGCTTCCAGGGCACGGGTACGCAGTATTTT. It encodes CASSFQGTGTQYF. Full variable domain (missing parts from reference TRBV5-1 and TRBJ2-3): KAGVTQTPRYLIKTRGQQVTLSCSPISGHRSVSWYQQTPGQGLQFLFEYFSETQRNKGNFPGRFSGRQFSNSRSEMNVSTLELGDSALYLCASSFQGTGTQYFGPGTRLTVL.

This chain connects TRBV6-6 to TRBJ1-4, with 7 bases fitting TRBD1. The CDR3 consists of 14 residues. Germline trimming cut 5 bases from V and 7 bases from J; bases unmatched to any gene: 7. Germline CDR1 reads MNHNY; CDR2 reads SVGAGI (reference sequence). The CDR3 DNA reads as TGTGCCAGCAGTCCACATGACAGGGTTGAAAAACTGTTTTTT. Its protein product is CASSPHDRVEKLFF.

The chain joins TRBV12-3 or TRBV12-4 to TRBJ1-2, with D uncertain. The CDR3 is made up of 12 amino acids. The ends were cut back, 5 bases at V and 12 bases at J, with 16 bases in the middle. The CDR3 protein is CASSPLRGVNTF. Here the CDR3 DNA reads TGTGCCAGCAGTCCACTACGCGGGGTAAACACCTTC.

Comment on this clone: Other DNA sequences of this sample code for an identical CDR3. The DNA for the CDR3 is TGTGCCATCAGTGAGTCGGCGGTCTCCTACAATGAGCAGTTCTTC. Translated, it gives CAISESAVSYNEQFF. The chain recombines TRBV10-3 with TRBJ2-1; D remains unclear. V was clipped by 0 bases and J by 0 bases, with 6 bases between them. This CDR3 contains 15 residues. Germline lookup yields CDR1 ENHRY and CDR2 SYGVKD.

This sequence joins TRBV2 and TRBJ1-2; TRBD1 agrees at 10 bases. The CDR3 is 18 residues long. After removal of 6 bases from V and 8 bases from J, the junction contained 21 bases not matched to a gene. CDR1 is SNHLY and CDR2 is FYNNEI in the germline V gene. CDR3 region: CASRFLGTGENHSPGYTF. The CDR3 DNA is TGTGCCAGCAGGTTCCTGGGGACAGGGGAGAACCATAGCCCCGGCTACACCTTC.

This sequence joins TRBV3-1 (or the pseudogene TRBV3-2) and TRBJ2-7, with D tentatively TRBD1 (6 bases). Germline values: CDR1 LGHDT, CDR2 YNNKEL (reference sequence). The germline V and J ends were trimmed by 0 bases and 2 bases, with 17 bases remaining between them. This CDR3 is built from 17 residues. CDR3 bases: TGTGCCAGCAGCCAAGAGGTATTGAGGGGGAGCCCCTACGAGCAGTACGTC. Translated: CASSQEVLRGSPYEQYV.

This chain connects TRBV21-1 to TRBJ1-5. TRBV21-1 counts as a pseudogene. The CDR3 is 16 residues long. CDR3 region: CASSKLEGTCNQPQHF. Here the CDR3 DNA reads TGTGCCAGCAGCAAGCTGGAGGGGACGTGCAATCAGCCCCAGCATTTT.